This passage covers 3 T cell receptor beta chains from one sample sequenced in a study of tumor-infiltrating lymphocytes in primary liver carcinoma (dated by TCRdb to about 2017). Total RNA and DNA were co-extracted from about 20-30 mg of bulk tissue with the AllPrep DNA/RNA mini kit, without cell sorting. For sequencing, an Illumina HiSeq 2500 was employed. TCRbeta-specific cDNA was reverse-transcribed from 500 to 550 ng total RNA using a constant-region primer and ProtoScript II reverse transcriptase. The TCRbeta libraries were prepared through three rounds of nested multiplex PCR following a slightly modified ARM-PCR procedure. Each of the first two PCR rounds ran for approximately 9 cycles and used multiplex TRBV1-TRBV30 forward primers together with a Cbeta reverse primer. TCRdb reprocessed the public reads (quality trimming at Q25 with fastp, clone calling with MiXCR) and kept in-frame beta chains. Under each unique CDR3 protein, matching rows form one entry showing the most common genes and DNA. This sample gives about 29,000 distinct CDR3 sequences in total; less than 80% of them show up just once. The top ten clones comprise roughly a third of the sample.

Sequenced material: liver tumor tissue from sampling region 5. The cell subset or site label of this sample denotes: tumor region T5, tumor centre. Every receptor here comes from a man aged 40-50 years with primary liver carcinoma and hepatitis B virus infection.

In regard to this clonotype: Likely a read error: the CDR3 ends without its conserved phenylalanine or tryptophan. V gene TRBV4-1 combines with J gene TRBJ2-1; D uncertain. The CDR3 consists of 14 residues. Trimming left V 0 bases short and J 4 bases short, with 7 bases between. Germline V gene data show CDR1 as MGHRA and CDR2 as YSYEKL. CDR3 sequence: CASSQEDIYNEQFI. The DNA of the CDR3 is TGCGCCAGCAGCCAAGAGGATATATACAATGAGCAGTTCATC.

In its sample, this clonotype was seen once. A much larger clonotype is one base distant, so this may be a read error. The chain has TRBV18 and TRBJ2-3, with 8 bases lining up with TRBD2. V was pared by 2 bases and J by 8 bases, with 9 bases of the junction left unmatched. There are 15 residues in the CDR3. CDR1 is KGHSH and CDR2 is LQKENI in the germline V gene. In DNA, the CDR3 is TGTGCCAGCTCACCAGGAAGCGGGAGCAGAGGTACGCAGTATTTT. The encoded protein is CASSPGSGSRGTQYF.

J is TRBJ1-1 and V is TRBV6-5, with unresolved D. The CDR3 totals 15 residues. The V gene lost 1 base and the J gene lost 0 bases, with 9 bases spanning the gap. Germline CDR1 reads MNHEY; CDR2 reads SVGAGI. The CDR3 protein is CASSYFRQLNTEAFF. CDR3 bases: TGTGCCAGCAGTTACTTCAGACAACTGAACACTGAAGCTTTCTTT.